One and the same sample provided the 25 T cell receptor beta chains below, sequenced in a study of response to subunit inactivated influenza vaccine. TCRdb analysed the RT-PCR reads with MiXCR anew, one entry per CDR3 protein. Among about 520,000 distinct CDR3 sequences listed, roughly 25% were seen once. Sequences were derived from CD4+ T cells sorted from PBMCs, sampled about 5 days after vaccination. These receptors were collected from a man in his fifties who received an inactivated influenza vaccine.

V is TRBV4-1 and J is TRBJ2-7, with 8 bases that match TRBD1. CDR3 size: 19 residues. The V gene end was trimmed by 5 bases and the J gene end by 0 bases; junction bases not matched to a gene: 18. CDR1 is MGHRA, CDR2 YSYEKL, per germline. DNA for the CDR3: TGCGCCAGCAGCGCTCAGATCGGGTTAGGACAGGGCAGCTCCTACGAGCAGTACTTC. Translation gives CASSAQIGLGQGSSYEQYF.

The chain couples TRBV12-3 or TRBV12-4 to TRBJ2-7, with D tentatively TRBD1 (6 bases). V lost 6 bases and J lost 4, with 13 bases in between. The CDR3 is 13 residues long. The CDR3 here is CASSLTTGYEQYF. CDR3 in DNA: TGTGCCAGCAGCTTAACGACAGGTTACGAGCAGTACTTC.

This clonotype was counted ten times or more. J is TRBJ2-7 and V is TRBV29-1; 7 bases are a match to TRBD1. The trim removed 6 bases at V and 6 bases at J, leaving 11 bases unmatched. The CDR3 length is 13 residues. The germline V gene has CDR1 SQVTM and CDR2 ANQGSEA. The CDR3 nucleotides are TGCAGCGTCCTGGGACAGACAGGTTCCGAGCAGTACTTC. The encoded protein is CSVLGQTGSEQYF.

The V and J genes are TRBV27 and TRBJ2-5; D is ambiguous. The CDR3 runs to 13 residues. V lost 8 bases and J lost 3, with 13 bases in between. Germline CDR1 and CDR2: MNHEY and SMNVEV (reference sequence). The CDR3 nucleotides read TGTGCCAGCTCCGACATAATCAAAGAGACCCAGTACTTC. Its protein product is CASSDIIKETQYF.

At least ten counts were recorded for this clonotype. The CDR3 region has the DNA TGCGCCAGCAGCCAAGATAGAGGGGGCGCTTATGGCTACACCTTC. It specifies CASSQDRGGAYGYTF. The chain combines TRBV4-1 with TRBJ1-2; TRBD1 agrees at 7 bases. The V and J ends lost 0 bases and 5 bases, in that order; junction bases with no gene match: 6. The CDR3 loop spans 15 amino acids. Germline lookup yields CDR1 MGHRA and CDR2 YSYEKL.

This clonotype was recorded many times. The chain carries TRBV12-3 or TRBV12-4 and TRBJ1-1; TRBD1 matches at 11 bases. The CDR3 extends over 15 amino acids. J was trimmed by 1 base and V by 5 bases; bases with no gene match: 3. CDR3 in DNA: TGTGCCAGCAGTAGGACAGGGGGCTCGAACACTGAAGCTTTCTTT. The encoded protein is CASSRTGGSNTEAFF.

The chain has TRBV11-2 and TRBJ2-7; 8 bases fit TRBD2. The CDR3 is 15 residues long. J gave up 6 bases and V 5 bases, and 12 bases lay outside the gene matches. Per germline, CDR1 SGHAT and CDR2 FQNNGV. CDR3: CASSTSGTRTSEQYF. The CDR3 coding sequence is TGTGCCAGCAGCACCTCCGGGACTAGGACCTCCGAGCAGTACTTC.

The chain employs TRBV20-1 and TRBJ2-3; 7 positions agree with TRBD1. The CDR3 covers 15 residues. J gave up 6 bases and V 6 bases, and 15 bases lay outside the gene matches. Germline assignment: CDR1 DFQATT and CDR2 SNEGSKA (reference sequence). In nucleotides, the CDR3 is TGCAGTGCACCTATGGACAGGTTACGAGGTGATACGCAGTATTTT. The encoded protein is CSAPMDRLRGDTQYF.

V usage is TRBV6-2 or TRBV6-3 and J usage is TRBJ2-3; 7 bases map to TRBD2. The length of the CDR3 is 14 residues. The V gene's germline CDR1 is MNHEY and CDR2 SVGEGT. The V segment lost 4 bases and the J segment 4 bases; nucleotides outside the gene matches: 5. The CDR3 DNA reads TGTGCCAGCAGTTGGGCGGGAGCGGCAGATACGCAGTATTTT. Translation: CASSWAGAADTQYF.

In nucleotides, the CDR3 is TGTGCCAGCGCGGGGCCGGGAGAGGGGCTGTTTTTT. This codes for CASAGPGEGLFF. The rearrangement links TRBV12-3 or TRBV12-4 to TRBJ2-2; a possible D gene is TRBD2 (6 bases). The V end lost 8 bases, the J end lost 13 bases, and 17 bases lay between the germline ends. This CDR3 contains 12 residues.

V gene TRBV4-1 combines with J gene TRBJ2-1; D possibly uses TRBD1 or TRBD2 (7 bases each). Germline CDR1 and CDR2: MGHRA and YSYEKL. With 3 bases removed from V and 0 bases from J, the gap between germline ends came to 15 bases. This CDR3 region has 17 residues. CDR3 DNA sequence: TGCGCCAGCAGCCACCAGCGGGACAGAAGCTCCTACAATGAGCAGTTCTTC. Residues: CASSHQRDRSSYNEQFF.

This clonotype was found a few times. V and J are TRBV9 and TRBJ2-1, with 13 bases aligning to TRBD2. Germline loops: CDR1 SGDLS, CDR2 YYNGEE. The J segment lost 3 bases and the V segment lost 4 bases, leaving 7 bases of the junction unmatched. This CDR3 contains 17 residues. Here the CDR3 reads CASSPRLAGGRYNEQFF. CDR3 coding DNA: TGTGCCAGCAGCCCACGACTAGCGGGAGGTCGCTACAATGAGCAGTTCTTC.

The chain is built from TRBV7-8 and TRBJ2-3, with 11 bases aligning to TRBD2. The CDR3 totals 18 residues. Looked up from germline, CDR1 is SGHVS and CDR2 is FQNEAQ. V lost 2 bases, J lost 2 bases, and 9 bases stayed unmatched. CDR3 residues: CASSLWVSGGADTDTQYF. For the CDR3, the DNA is TGTGCCAGCAGCTTATGGGTTAGCGGGGGGGCCGACACAGATACGCAGTATTTT.

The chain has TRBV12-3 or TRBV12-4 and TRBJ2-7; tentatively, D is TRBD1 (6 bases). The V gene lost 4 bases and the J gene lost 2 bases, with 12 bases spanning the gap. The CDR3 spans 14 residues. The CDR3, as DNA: TGTGCCAGCAGTTGGACAGTCCCTCCCTACGAGCAGTACTTC. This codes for CASSWTVPPYEQYF.

For the CDR3, the DNA is TGCAGCGTTGATGCTGCGGCGGTTAGGTTCTTC. This codes for CSVDAAAVRFF. V is TRBV29-1 and J is TRBJ2-1; D not certain. Per the germline V gene, CDR1 is SQVTM and CDR2 is ANQGSEA. Trimming took off 3 bases at V and 15 bases at J, with 15 bases between the two ends. The CDR3 spans 11 residues.

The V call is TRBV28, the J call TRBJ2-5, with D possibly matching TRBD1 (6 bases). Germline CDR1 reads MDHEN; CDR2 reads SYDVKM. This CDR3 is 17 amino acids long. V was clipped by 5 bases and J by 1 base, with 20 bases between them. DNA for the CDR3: TGTGCCAGCAGTCCCGGGACAAGGATGGTTCGCCAAGAGACCCAGTACTTC. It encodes CASSPGTRMVRQETQYF. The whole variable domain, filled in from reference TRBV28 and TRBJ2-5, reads DVKVTQSSRYLVKRTGEKVFLECVQDMDHENMFWYRQDPGLGLRLIYFSYDVKMKEKGDIPEGYSVSREKKERFSLILESASTNQTSMYLCASSPGTRMVRQETQYFGPGTRLLVL.

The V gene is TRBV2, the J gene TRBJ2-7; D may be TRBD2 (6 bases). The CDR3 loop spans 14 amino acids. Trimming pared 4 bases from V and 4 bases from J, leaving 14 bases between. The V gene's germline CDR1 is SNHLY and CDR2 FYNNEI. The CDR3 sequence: CASSGGVGIYEQYF. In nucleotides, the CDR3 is TGTGCCAGCAGTGGGGGGGTCGGGATATACGAGCAGTACTTC.

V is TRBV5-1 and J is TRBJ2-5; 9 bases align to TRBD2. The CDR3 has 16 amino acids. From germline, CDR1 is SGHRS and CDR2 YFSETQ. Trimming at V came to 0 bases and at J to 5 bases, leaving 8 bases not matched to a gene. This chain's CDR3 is CASSLGPSGGFETQYF. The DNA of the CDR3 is TGCGCCAGCAGCTTGGGCCCCAGCGGGGGGTTTGAGACCCAGTACTTC.

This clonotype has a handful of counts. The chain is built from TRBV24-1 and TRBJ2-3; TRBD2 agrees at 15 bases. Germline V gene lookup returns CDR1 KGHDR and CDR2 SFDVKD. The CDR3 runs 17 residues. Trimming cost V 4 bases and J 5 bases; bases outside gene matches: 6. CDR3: CATSDGLAGGPGDTQYF. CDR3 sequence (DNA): TGTGCCACCAGTGACGGACTAGCGGGGGGGCCCGGAGATACGCAGTATTTT.

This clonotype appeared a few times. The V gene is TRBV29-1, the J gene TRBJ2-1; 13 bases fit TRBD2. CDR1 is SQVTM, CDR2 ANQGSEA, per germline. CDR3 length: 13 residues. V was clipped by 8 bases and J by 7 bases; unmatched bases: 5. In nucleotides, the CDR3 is TGCAGCACCCGGACTAGCGGGGGTAATGAGCAGTTCTTC. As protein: CSTRTSGGNEQFF.

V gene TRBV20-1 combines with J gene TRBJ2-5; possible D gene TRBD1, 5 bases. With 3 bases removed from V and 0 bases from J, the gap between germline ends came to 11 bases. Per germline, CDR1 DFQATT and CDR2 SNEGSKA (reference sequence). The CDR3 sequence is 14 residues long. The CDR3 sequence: CSASLQAYQETQYF. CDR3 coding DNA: TGCAGTGCTAGCTTACAGGCCTACCAAGAGACCCAGTACTTC.

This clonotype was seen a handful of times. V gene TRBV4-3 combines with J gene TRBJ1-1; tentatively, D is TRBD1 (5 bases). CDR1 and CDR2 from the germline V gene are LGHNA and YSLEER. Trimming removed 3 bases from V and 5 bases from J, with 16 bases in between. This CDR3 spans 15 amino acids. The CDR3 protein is CASSQGTDPRTEAFF. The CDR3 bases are TGCGCCAGCAGCCAGGGGACCGACCCGAGGACTGAAGCTTTCTTT.

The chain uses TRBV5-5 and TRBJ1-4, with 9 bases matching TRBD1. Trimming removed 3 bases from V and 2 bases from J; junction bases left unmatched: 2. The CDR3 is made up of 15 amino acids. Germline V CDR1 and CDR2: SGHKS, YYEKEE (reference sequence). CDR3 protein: CASSWGQGTNEKLFF. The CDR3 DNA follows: TGTGCCAGCAGCTGGGGACAGGGTACTAATGAAAAACTGTTTTTT.

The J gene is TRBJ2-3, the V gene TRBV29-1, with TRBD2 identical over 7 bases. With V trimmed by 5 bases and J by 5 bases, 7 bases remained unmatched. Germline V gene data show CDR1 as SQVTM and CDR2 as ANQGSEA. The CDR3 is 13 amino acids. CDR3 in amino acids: CSVRGRALDTQYF. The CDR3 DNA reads TGCAGCGTTCGTGGGAGGGCCTTAGATACGCAGTATTTT.

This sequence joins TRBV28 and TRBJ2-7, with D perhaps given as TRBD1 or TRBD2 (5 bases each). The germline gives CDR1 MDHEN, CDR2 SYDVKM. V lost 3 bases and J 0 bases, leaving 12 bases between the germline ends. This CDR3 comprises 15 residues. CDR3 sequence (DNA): TGTGCCAGCAGTTTGCAGGGACCCCCCTCCTACGAGCAGTACTTC. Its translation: CASSLQGPPSYEQYF.